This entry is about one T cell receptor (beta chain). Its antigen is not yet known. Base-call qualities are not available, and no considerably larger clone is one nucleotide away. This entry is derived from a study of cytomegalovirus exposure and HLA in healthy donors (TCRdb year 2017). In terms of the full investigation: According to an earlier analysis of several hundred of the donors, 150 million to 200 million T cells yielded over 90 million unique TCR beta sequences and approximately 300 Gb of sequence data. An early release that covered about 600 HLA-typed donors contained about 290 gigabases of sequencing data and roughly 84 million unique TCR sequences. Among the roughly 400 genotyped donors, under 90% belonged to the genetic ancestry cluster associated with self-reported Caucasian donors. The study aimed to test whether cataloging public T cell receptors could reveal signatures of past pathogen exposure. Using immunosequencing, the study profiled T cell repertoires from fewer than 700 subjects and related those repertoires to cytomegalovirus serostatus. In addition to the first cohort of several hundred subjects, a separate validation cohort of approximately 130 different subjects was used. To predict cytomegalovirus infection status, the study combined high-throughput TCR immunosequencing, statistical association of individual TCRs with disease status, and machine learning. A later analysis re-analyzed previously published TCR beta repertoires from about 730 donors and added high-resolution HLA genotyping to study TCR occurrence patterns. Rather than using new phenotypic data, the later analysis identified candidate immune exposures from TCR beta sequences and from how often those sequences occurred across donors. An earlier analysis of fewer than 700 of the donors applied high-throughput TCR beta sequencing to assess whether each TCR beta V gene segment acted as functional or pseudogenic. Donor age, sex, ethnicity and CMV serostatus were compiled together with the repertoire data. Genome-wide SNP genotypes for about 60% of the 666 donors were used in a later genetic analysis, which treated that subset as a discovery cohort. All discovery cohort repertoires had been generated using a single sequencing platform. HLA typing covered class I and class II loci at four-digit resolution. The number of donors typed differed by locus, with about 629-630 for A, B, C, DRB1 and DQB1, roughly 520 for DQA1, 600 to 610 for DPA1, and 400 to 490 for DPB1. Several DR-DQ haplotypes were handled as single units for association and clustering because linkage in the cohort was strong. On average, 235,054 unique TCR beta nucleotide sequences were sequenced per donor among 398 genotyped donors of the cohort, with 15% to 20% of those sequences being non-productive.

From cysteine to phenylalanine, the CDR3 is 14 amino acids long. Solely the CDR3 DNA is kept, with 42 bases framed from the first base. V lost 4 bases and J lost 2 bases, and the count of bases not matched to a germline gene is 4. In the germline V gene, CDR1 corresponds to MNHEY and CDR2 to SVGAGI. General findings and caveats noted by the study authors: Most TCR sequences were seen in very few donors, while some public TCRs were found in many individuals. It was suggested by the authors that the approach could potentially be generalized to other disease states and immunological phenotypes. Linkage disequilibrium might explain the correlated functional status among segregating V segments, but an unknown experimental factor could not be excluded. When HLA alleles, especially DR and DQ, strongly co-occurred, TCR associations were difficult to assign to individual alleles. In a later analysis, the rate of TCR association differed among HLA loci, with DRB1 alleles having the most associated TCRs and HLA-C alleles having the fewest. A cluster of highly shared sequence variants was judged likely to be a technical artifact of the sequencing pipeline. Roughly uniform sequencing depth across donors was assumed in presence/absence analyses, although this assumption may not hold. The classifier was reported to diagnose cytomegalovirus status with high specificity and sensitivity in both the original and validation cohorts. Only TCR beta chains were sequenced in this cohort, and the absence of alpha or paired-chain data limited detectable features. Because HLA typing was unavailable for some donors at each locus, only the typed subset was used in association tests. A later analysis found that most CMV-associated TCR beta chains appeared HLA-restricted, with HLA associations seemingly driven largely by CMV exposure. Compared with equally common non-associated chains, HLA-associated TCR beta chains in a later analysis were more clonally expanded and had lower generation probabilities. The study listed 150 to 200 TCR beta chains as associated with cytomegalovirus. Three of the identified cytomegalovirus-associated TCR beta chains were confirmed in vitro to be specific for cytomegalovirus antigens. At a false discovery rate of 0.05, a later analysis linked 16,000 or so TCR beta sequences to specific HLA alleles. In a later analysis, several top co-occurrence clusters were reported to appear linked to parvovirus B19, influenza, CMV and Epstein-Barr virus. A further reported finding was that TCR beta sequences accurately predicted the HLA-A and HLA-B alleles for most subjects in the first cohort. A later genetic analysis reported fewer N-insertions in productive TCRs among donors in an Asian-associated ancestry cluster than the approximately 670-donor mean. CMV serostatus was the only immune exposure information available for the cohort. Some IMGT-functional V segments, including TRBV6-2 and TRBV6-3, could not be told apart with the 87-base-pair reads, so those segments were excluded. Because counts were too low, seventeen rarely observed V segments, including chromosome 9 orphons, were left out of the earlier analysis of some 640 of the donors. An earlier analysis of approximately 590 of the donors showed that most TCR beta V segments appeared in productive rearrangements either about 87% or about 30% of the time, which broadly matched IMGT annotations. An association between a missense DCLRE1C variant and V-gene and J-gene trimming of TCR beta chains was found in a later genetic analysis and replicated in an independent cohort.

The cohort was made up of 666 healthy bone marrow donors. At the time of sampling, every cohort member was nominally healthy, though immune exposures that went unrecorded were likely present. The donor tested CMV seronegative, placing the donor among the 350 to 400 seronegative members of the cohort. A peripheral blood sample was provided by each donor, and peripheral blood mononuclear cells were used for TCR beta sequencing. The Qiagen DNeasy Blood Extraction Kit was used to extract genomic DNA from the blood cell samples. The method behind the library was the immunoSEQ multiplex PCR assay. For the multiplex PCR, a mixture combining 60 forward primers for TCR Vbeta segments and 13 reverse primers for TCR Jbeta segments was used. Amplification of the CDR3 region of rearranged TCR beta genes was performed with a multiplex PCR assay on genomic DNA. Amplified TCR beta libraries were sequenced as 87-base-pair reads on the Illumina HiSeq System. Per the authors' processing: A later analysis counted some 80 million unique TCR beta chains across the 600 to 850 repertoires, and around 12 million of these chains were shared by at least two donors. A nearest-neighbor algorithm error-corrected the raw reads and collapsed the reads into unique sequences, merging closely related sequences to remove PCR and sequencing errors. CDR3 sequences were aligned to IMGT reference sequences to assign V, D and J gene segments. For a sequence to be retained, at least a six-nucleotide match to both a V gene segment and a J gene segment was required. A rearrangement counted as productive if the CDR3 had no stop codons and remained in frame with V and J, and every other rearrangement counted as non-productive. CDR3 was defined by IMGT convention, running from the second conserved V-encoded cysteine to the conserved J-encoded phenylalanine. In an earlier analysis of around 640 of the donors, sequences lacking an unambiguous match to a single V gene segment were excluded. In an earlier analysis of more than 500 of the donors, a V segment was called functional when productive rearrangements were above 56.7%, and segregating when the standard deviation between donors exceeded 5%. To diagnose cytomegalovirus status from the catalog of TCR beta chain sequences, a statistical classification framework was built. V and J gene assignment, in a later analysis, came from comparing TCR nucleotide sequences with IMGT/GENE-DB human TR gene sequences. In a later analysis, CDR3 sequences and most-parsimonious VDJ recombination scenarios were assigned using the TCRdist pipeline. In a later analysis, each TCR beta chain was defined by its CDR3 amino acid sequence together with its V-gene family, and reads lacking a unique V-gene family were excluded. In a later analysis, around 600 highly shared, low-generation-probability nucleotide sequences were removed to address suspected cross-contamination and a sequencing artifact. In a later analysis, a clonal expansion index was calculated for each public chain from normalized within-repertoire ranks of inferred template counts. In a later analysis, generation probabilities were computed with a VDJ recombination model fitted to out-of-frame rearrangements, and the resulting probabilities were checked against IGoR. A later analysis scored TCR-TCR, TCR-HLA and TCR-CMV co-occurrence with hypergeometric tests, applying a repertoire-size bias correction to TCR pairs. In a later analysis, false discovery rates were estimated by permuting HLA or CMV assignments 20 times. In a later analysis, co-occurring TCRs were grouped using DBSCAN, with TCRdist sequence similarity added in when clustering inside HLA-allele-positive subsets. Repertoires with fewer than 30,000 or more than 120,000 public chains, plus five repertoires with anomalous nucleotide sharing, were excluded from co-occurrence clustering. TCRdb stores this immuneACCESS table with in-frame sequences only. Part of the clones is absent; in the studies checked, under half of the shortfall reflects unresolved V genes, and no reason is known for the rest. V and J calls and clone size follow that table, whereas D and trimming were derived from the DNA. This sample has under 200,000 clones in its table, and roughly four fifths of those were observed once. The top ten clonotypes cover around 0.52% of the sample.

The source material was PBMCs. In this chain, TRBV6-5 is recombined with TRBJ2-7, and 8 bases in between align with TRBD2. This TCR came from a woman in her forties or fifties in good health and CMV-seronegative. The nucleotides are TGTGCCAGCAGTTTTGCGGGGGGCGCCTACGAGCAGTACTTC. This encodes CASSFAGGAYEQYF.